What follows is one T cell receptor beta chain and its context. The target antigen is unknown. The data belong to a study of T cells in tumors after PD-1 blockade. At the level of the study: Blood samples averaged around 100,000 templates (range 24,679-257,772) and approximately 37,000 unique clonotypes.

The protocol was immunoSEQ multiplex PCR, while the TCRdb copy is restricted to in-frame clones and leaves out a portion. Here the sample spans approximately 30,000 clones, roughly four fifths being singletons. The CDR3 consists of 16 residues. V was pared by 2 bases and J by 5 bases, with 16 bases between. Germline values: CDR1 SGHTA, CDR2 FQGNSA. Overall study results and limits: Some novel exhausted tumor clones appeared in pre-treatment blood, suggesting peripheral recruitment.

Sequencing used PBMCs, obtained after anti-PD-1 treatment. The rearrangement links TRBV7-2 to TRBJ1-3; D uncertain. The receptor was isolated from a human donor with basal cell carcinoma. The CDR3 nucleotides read TGTGCCAGCAGCTTAAACCCGGAGCCGTATCGAAACACCATATATTTT. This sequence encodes CASSLNPEPYRNTIYF.